Listed here are 15 T cell receptor beta chains from one sample, sequenced in a study of vaccination and CD4 T cells after COVID-19. Regarding treatment: approximately 10-day PBMC culture with coronavirus spike peptide pools or control peptides (ViraFEST assay). With the Oncomine TCR Beta short-read assay, DNA from cultured CD4+ T cells was sequenced. One entry per CDR3 protein results from TCRdb running MiXCR on the PCR reads. The table lists around 17,000 distinct CDR3 sequences, approximately 48% of them singletons. These receptors' antigens are unknown. This specimen was CD4+ T cells from blood, cultured in vitro, taken before SARS-CoV-2 vaccination. These receptors came from a human donor who had recovered from COVID-19.

In its sample, this clonotype was seen a few times. This chain links TRBV6-2 or TRBV6-3 with TRBJ1-2; 8 nucleotides match TRBD1. V gave up 7 bases and J gave up 9 bases; unmatched junction bases: 7. CDR1 is MNHEY, CDR2 SVGEGT, per germline. CDR3 length equals 12 residues. CDR3 protein: CASISGGTSYTF. CDR3 DNA: TGTGCCAGCATCTCAGGGGGCACGAGCTACACCTTC.

CDR3 protein: CASRGSGTKNEQYF. The DNA of the CDR3 is TGTGCCAGCAGGGGTAGCGGGACGAAGAACGAGCAGTACTTC. This chain connects TRBV28 to TRBJ2-7, with 8 bases matching TRBD2. The CDR3 has 14 residues. The germline CDR1 and CDR2 sequences are MDHEN and SYDVKM. V dropped 6 bases and J dropped 5; count of bases not matched to a gene: 9.

The rearrangement links TRBV19 to TRBJ1-5; no clear D gene. The CDR3 is 14 amino acids. The V end lost 7 bases, the J end lost 6 bases, and 16 bases lay between the germline ends. CDR1 is LNHDA, CDR2 SQIVND, per germline (reference sequence). Written as DNA, the CDR3 is TGTGCCAGTACCGACGCCCCAATGGGTCAGCCCCAGCATTTT. It yields the protein CASTDAPMGQPQHF.

This clonotype appeared a few times. J is TRBJ2-3 and V is TRBV12-1. TRBV12-1 is designated a pseudogene. The CDR3 is 16 amino acids. The CDR3 reads CASSFGKDGGTDTQYF. CDR3 sequence (DNA): TGTGCCAGCAGCTTTGGGAAGGATGGAGGCACAGATACGCAGTATTTT.

This chain links TRBV5-4 with TRBJ2-5, with no clear D. The V end was cut by 2 bases, the J end by 1 base, with 9 bases between. Germline V lookup: CDR1 SGHNT, CDR2 YYREEE (reference sequence). This CDR3 has 14 amino acids. The CDR3 sequence: CASSFSYSQETQYF. CDR3 coding DNA: TGTGCCAGCAGCTTCTCTTACAGCCAAGAGACCCAGTACTTC.

The chain uses TRBV19 and TRBJ1-5, with D tentatively TRBD1 (6 bases). This CDR3 contains 13 residues. Deletions cut 10 bases from V and 6 bases from J, with 16 bases between. CDR1 and CDR2 (germline): LNHDA, SQIVND (reference sequence). CDR3 loop: CATRGGQPQPQHF. For the CDR3, the DNA is TGTGCCACACGTGGGGGGCAGCCTCAGCCCCAGCATTTT.

The genes are TRBV6-1 and TRBJ2-5, with a weak D call TRBD2 (7 bases). V shed 6 bases and J shed 1 base, with 9 bases lying between them. The CDR3 has 13 residues. Looked up from germline, CDR1 is MNHNS and CDR2 is SASEGT. The CDR3 sequence is CASRAGAQETQYF. In DNA, the CDR3 is TGTGCCAGCAGGGCGGGGGCCCAAGAGACCCAGTACTTC.

The chain couples TRBV10-2 to TRBJ2-5; TRBD2 matches 7 bases. Trimming took 6 bases from V and 0 from J; bases not matched to a gene: 19. The CDR3 totals 19 residues. The germline V gene has CDR1 WSHSY and CDR2 SAAADI. The CDR3: CASRGDVGRAGVYQETQYF. In DNA, the CDR3 is TGCGCCAGCAGGGGGGACGTGGGACGTGCGGGAGTATACCAAGAGACCCAGTACTTC.

V usage is TRBV7-9 and J usage is TRBJ2-5, with D hard to call. CDR1 and CDR2 (germline): SEHNR, FQNEAQ (reference sequence). The CDR3 is 14 amino acids. Trimming left V 1 base short and J 9 bases short, with 15 bases between. CDR3 sequence (DNA): TGTGCCAGCAGCTTAGAGGTTTTTGGTCAGTCCCAGTACTTC. Translated: CASSLEVFGQSQYF. Full variable domain (remainder filled in from reference TRBV7-9 and TRBJ2-5): DTGVSQNPRHKITKRGQNVTFRCDPISEHNRLYWYRQTLGQGPEFLTYFQNEAQLEKSRLLSDRFSAERPKGSFSTLEIQRTEQGDSAMYLCASSLEVFGQSQYFGPGTRLLVL.

The chain uses TRBV19 and TRBJ1-6, with D hard to call. Germline loops: CDR1 LNHDA, CDR2 SQIVND (reference sequence). This CDR3 is 14 amino acids long. The V end lost 6 bases, the J end lost 7 bases, and 13 bases lay between the germline ends. CDR3 in amino acids: CASRSDYLNSPLHF. CDR3 DNA: TGTGCCAGTAGATCGGACTACCTCAATTCACCCCTCCACTTT.

This clonotype came up a few times. V is TRBV7-2 and J is TRBJ1-2; D is unclear. Germline values: CDR1 SGHTA, CDR2 FQGNSA. Trimming took 1 base from V and 8 from J, leaving 14 bases between them. The CDR3 length is 14 residues. The CDR3 DNA reads as TGTGCCAGCAGCTTAGGGGCCGGTCCAAGAGGCTACACCTTC. Amino acids: CASSLGAGPRGYTF.

A few counts support this clonotype. V and J are TRBV5-6 and TRBJ1-1; tentatively, D is TRBD1 (5 bases). Germline loops: CDR1 SGHDT, CDR2 YYEEEE. The length of the CDR3 is 14 residues. Between the trimmed V and J ends, which lost 3 bases and 2 bases, there was a span of 11 bases. In nucleotides, the CDR3 is TGTGCCAGCAGCTGGGGAGGGGAAAACACTGAAGCTTTCTTT. This encodes CASSWGGENTEAFF.

CDR3 region: CASSRDAVYGYTF. CDR3 in DNA: TGTGCCAGCAGTCGGGACGCAGTCTATGGCTACACCTTC. The chain couples TRBV2 to TRBJ1-2, with D possibly matching TRBD1 (5 bases). The CDR3 runs to 13 residues. The V gene lost 5 bases and the J gene lost 4 bases, with 11 bases spanning the gap. Germline loops: CDR1 SNHLY, CDR2 FYNNEI.

This rearrangement joins TRBV28 to TRBJ1-5; the match to TRBD1 covers 7 bases. Unmatched junction bases numbered 12, after V lost 9 bases and J lost 7 bases. Germline CDR1 is MDHEN and CDR2 is SYDVKM. The CDR3 totals 14 residues. CDR3 nucleotides: TGTGCCAGTAGACAGGGAGGCTTAGGGCAGCCCCAGCATTTT. Encoded protein: CASRQGGLGQPQHF.

In its sample, this clonotype was seen once. The chain couples TRBV7-2 to TRBJ2-1, with 9 bases matching TRBD2. CDR3 length: 15 amino acids. V was clipped by 4 bases and J by 9 bases; unmatched bases: 10. Germline CDR1 and CDR2: SGHTA and FQGNSA. The CDR3 coding sequence is TGTGCCAGCAGCTCCCTTGCGGGACTAGCATCTGAGCAGTTCTTC. Its protein is CASSSLAGLASEQFF.